The next 10 T cell receptor beta chains were all read from a single sample in a study of a mutant IDH1 vaccine in newly diagnosed glioma. These receptors lack a known antigen. This table comes from immunoSEQ multiplex PCR, and its TCRdb copy is limited to in-frame clones, with some not included. The sample records tens of thousands of clones, around 80% being singletons. The time point denotes: week 35, safety follow-up. The study gave 300 ug of mutant IDH1 20-mer peptide per vaccine dose, with topical imiquimod. This specimen consisted of PBMCs, obtained from a glioma patient whose treatment included an IDH1 peptide vaccine. Receptor source: a man aged 25-40 years with glioma.

The chain links TRBV10-1 to TRBJ2-7; D may be TRBD1 (7 bases). Trimming pared 3 bases from V and 0 bases from J, leaving 15 bases between. The CDR3 spans 16 residues. Germline CDR1 reads WNHNN; CDR2 reads SYGVQD (reference sequence). Here the CDR3 reads CASSDSRQGLSYEQYF. In DNA, the CDR3 is TGCGCCAGCAGTGACAGCCGACAGGGACTCTCCTACGAGCAGTACTTC.

V and J are TRBV6-5 and TRBJ1-1; 9 bases line up with TRBD1. CDR1 and CDR2 from the germline V gene are MNHEY and SVGAGI. V shed 4 bases, J shed 3 bases, and the junction held 3 bases outside the gene matches. There are 14 residues in the CDR3. This CDR3 reads CASSLGQGYTEAFF. The CDR3 DNA is TGTGCCAGCAGTTTGGGACAGGGCTACACTGAAGCTTTCTTT.

The chain employs TRBV7-6 and TRBJ1-6, with TRBD1 as a possible D gene (5 bases). The germline gives CDR1 SGHVS, CDR2 FNYEAQ. V shed 3 bases and J shed 0 bases, with 15 bases lying between them. The CDR3 is 18 residues long. Written as DNA, the CDR3 is TGTGCCAGCAGCTTCCGGGACTCCTTGAGCTCCTATAATTCACCCCTCCACTTT. Its protein is CASSFRDSLSSYNSPLHF.

This chain joins TRBV7-7 and TRBJ2-5; D is unclear. CDR1 and CDR2 (germline): SSHAT, FNYEAQ (reference sequence). V was cut by 1 base and J by 2 bases, with 14 bases left in between. The CDR3 consists of 16 residues. CDR3 nucleotide sequence: TGTGCCAGCAGCTTAGTCACGACCTCGAGTCAAGAGACCCAGTACTTC. Its protein is CASSLVTTSSQETQYF.

The chain joins TRBV2 to TRBJ1-6; 8 bases match TRBD1. Germline loops: CDR1 SNHLY, CDR2 FYNNEI. V gave up 6 bases and J gave up 1 base; unmatched junction bases: 8. There are 17 residues in the CDR3. Here the CDR3 reads CASSRTGTVSYNSPLHF. The CDR3 DNA reads as TGTGCCAGCAGCCGGACAGGGACCGTGTCCTATAATTCACCCCTCCACTTT.

The chain has TRBV5-5 and TRBJ1-2, with D unclear. The CDR3 is 14 residues long. Germline CDR1 reads SGHKS; CDR2 reads YYEKEE (reference sequence). V was trimmed by 4 bases and J by 0 bases, leaving 10 bases between them. CDR3 protein: CASSMDGPNYGYTF. CDR3 bases: TGTGCCAGCAGCATGGACGGACCTAACTATGGCTACACCTTC.

The chain uses TRBV28 and TRBJ1-6; 7 bases agree with TRBD1. V shed 5 bases, J shed 0 bases, and the junction held 13 bases outside the gene matches. This CDR3 is built from 19 residues. Germline V lookup: CDR1 MDHEN, CDR2 SYDVKM. The CDR3 loop is CASSPPDRASSSYNSPLHF. The CDR3 nucleotides are TGTGCCAGCAGTCCTCCCGACAGGGCCAGCAGCTCCTATAATTCACCCCTCCACTTT.

The chain links TRBV19 to TRBJ1-5; D not certain. Per germline, CDR1 LNHDA and CDR2 SQIVND (reference sequence). This CDR3 is 13 amino acids long. V lost 1 base and J lost 7, with 8 bases in between. As DNA, the CDR3 is TGTGCCAGTAGTATAGTCCCGTTCCAGCCCCAGCATTTT. Its protein is CASSIVPFQPQHF.

The rearrangement uses TRBV6-5 and TRBJ1-2, with 10 bases fitting TRBD1. The germline CDR1 and CDR2 sequences are MNHEY and SVGAGI. The ends lost 2 bases at V and 5 bases at J; junction bases unmatched: 8. The CDR3 sequence is 16 residues long. CDR3 sequence (DNA): TGTGCCAGCAGTTACACCCGACAGGGGGCAGGGTATGGCTACACCTTC. It encodes CASSYTRQGAGYGYTF.

The chain uses TRBV28 and TRBJ1-6, with TRBD1 matching over 7 bases. This CDR3 spans 15 amino acids. The germline CDR1 and CDR2 sequences are MDHEN and SYDVKM. The trim removed 0 bases at V and 4 bases at J, leaving 0 bases unmatched. The CDR3 region is CASSLWTGYNSPLHF. CDR3 DNA: TGTGCCAGCAGTTTATGGACAGGGTATAATTCACCCCTCCACTTT.